The 30 T cell receptor beta chains below come from one sample, sequenced in a study of cytomegalovirus exposure and HLA in healthy donors. Profiling relied on immunoSEQ multiplex PCR, and the TCRdb table lists in-frame clones only, not all of them. The data contain approximately 98,000 clones, 90% to 96% of them singletons. The sequencing sample was made of PBMCs. The receptors were sampled from a woman younger than 30 in good health and CMV-seronegative.

This clone is a singleton in its sample. V and J are TRBV9 and TRBJ2-3, with 8 nucleotides matching TRBD2. Germline CDR1 SGDLS, CDR2 YYNGEE. This CDR3 has 15 amino acids. J gave up 4 bases and V 1 base, and 5 bases lay outside the gene matches. In nucleotides, the CDR3 is TGTGCCAGCAGCGTATCCGGGGGGGCCTCAGATACGCAGTATTTT. Encoded protein: CASSVSGGASDTQYF.

The chain links TRBV5-1 to TRBJ1-4, with 7 bases lining up with TRBD1. This CDR3 has 15 amino acids. The junction had 3 bases not matched to a gene; V was cut back by 0 bases and J by 4 bases. The germline gives CDR1 SGHRS, CDR2 YFSETQ. The CDR3 bases are TGCGCCAGCAGCTTGGGGGACAGACATAATGAAAAACTGTTTTTT. This codes for CASSLGDRHNEKLFF.

The CDR3 here is CASSLVADTQYF. The DNA for the CDR3 is TGTGCCAGCAGCTTAGTCGCAGATACGCAGTATTTT. The chain joins TRBV7-2 to TRBJ2-3; unclear D gene. Trimming removed 1 base from V and 4 bases from J, with 3 bases in between. The CDR3 loop spans 12 amino acids. CDR1 is SGHTA, CDR2 FQGNSA, per germline.

CDR3 amino acids: CASSFSGLGDTQYF. For the CDR3, the DNA is TGTGCCAGCAGTTTCTCCGGACTGGGAGATACGCAGTATTTT. This sequence joins TRBV28 and TRBJ2-3, with a tentative D call TRBD2 (5 bases). V was shortened by 3 bases and J by 5 bases, with 12 bases between the two germline ends. The CDR3 covers 14 residues. CDR1 is MDHEN, CDR2 SYDVKM, per germline.

This chain connects TRBV6-1 to TRBJ2-1, with TRBD2 matching 9 bases. The CDR3 has 15 residues. The germline V gene encodes CDR1 MNHNS and CDR2 SASEGT. With 4 bases clipped from V and 9 bases from J, the junction kept 10 bases outside the gene matches. This chain's CDR3 is CASSAEAGGSFEQFF. The CDR3 nucleotides read TGTGCCAGCAGTGCGGAGGCGGGGGGGTCCTTTGAGCAGTTCTTC.

This clone has a handful of counts. This chain connects TRBV27 to TRBJ1-6; TRBD1 matches 7 bases. With V trimmed by 6 bases and J by 9 bases, 11 bases remained unmatched. This CDR3 region has 15 residues. CDR1 and CDR2 from the germline V gene are MNHEY and SMNVEV (reference sequence). CDR3 residues: CASRTRDSFISPLHF. The CDR3 nucleotides read TGTGCCAGCAGGACCCGGGACAGTTTCATTTCACCCCTCCACTTT.

This chain links TRBV18 with TRBJ2-3, with TRBD1 matching over 7 bases. The length of the CDR3 is 15 residues. Per germline, CDR1 KGHSH and CDR2 LQKENI. With 8 bases clipped from V and 2 bases from J, the junction kept 10 bases outside the gene matches. This CDR3 reads CASLIRDSPTDTQYF. The CDR3 DNA reads as TGTGCCAGCCTCATCCGGGACAGTCCCACAGATACGCAGTATTTT. Supplemented by reference TRBV18 and TRBJ2-3, the full variable domain reads NAGVMQNPRHLVRRRGQEARLRCSPMKGHSHVYWYRQLPEEGLKFMVYLQKENIIDESGMPKERFSAEFPKEGPSILRIQQVVRGDSAAYFCASLIRDSPTDTQYFGPGTRLTVL.

This clone was picked up a small number of times. The V call is TRBV27, the J call TRBJ2-7; D is perhaps TRBD2 (5 bases). This CDR3 contains 12 residues. The V and J ends lost 10 bases and 0 bases respectively, with 10 bases between them. CDR1 MNHEY and CDR2 SMNVEV come from the germline V gene (reference sequence). CDR3 residues: CATRGSSYEQYF. For the CDR3, the DNA is TGTGCCACCCGGGGTTCCTCCTACGAGCAGTACTTC.

The V call is TRBV6-1, the J call TRBJ1-5; 8 positions agree with TRBD1. There are 16 residues in the CDR3. The J segment lost 3 bases and the V segment lost 3 bases, leaving 7 bases of the junction unmatched. Germline V lookup: CDR1 MNHNS, CDR2 SASEGT. The CDR3 nucleotides are TGTGCCAGCAGTGAGACAGGGGCTCCGTACAATCAGCCCCAGCATTTT. This codes for CASSETGAPYNQPQHF.

In nucleotides, the CDR3 is TGCGCCAGCAGCTTGGACGAGGGAACAAGGGGCTACACCTTC. It translates to CASSLDEGTRGYTF. The chain recombines TRBV5-1 with TRBJ1-2; D is undetermined. With 0 bases removed from V and 8 bases from J, the gap between germline ends came to 14 bases. The CDR3 totals 14 residues. The germline V gene encodes CDR1 SGHRS and CDR2 YFSETQ.

The chain couples TRBV4-2 to TRBJ2-5, with 8 bases matching TRBD2. V lost 0 bases, J lost 0 bases, and 6 bases stayed unmatched. This CDR3 contains 17 residues. Germline assignment: CDR1 LGHNA and CDR2 YNFKEQ. CDR3 region: CASSQDGLAGNQETQYF. CDR3 DNA sequence: TGTGCCAGCAGCCAAGACGGGTTAGCGGGGAACCAAGAGACCCAGTACTTC.

This chain links TRBV19 with TRBJ1-5; D possibly corresponds to TRBD1 (5 bases). Germline V gene sequence: CDR1 LNHDA, CDR2 SQIVND (reference sequence). Trimming left V 2 bases short and J 0 bases short, with 14 bases between. This CDR3 comprises 17 residues. CDR3 residues: CASSIRGTANSNQPQHF. As DNA, the CDR3 is TGTGCCAGTAGTATACGGGGGACGGCGAATAGCAATCAGCCCCAGCATTTT.

The gene calls are TRBV7-9 and TRBJ2-5; 11 bases are shared with TRBD1. CDR1 and CDR2 (germline): SEHNR, FQNEAQ (reference sequence). J was trimmed by 6 bases and V by 8 bases; bases with no gene match: 8. This CDR3 comprises 14 residues. The CDR3 bases are TGTGCCAGCGGTGGACAGGGGGCGCGTAAGACCCAGTACTTC. Its translation is CASGGQGARKTQYF.

The chain recombines TRBV6-6 with TRBJ2-7; possibly TRBD2 for D (6 bases). This CDR3 contains 12 residues. Germline CDR1 is MNHNY and CDR2 is SVGAGI (reference sequence). V lost 5 bases and J 5 bases, leaving 10 bases between the germline ends. The CDR3 nucleotides are TGTGCCAGCAGTCAGGGACTTGACGAGCAGTACTTC. Residues: CASSQGLDEQYF.

The table lists this clone with a count of one. This chain connects TRBV2 to TRBJ2-1; 11 bases align to TRBD2. Germline V gene lookup returns CDR1 SNHLY and CDR2 FYNNEI. The junction had 3 bases not matched to a gene; V was cut back by 8 bases and J by 9 bases. This CDR3 region has 12 residues. CDR3 region: CASRLAGIEQFF. In DNA form, the CDR3 reads TGTGCCAGCCGACTAGCGGGGATTGAGCAGTTCTTC.

The CDR3 loop reads CASGQGHMNTEAFF. CDR3 nucleotide sequence: TGTGCCAGTGGACAGGGCCACATGAACACTGAAGCTTTCTTT. This chain joins TRBV18 and TRBJ1-1; 8 nucleotides match TRBD1. The CDR3 has 14 amino acids. Germline assignment: CDR1 KGHSH and CDR2 LQKENI. J lost 0 bases, V lost 9 bases, and 6 bases had no gene match.

The gene calls are TRBV4-2 and TRBJ2-1; 7 bases line up with TRBD1. The trim removed 0 bases at V and 2 bases at J, leaving 7 bases unmatched. Germline-derived CDR1 and CDR2 are LGHNA and YNFKEQ. This CDR3 has 17 residues. Here the CDR3 reads CASSQENQGVTYNEQFF. DNA for the CDR3: TGTGCCAGCAGCCAAGAGAACCAGGGGGTGACCTACAATGAGCAGTTCTTC.

This clone occurred once. The genes are TRBV6-5 and TRBJ2-7; perhaps TRBD2 as D (6 bases). V lost 4 bases and J lost 1, with 11 bases in between. The germline CDR1 and CDR2 sequences are MNHEY and SVGAGI. There are 14 residues in the CDR3. This chain's CDR3 is CASSFLAGSYEQYF. The CDR3 bases are TGTGCCAGCAGTTTCTTGGCGGGATCCTACGAGCAGTACTTC.

The CDR3 nucleotides read TGTGCCAGCAGCCCCCGGACTAGCGGGGACTTTAACCAAGAGACCCAGTACTTC. Its protein product is CASSPRTSGDFNQETQYF. The gene calls are TRBV27 and TRBJ2-5, with TRBD2 matching 12 bases. This CDR3 is built from 18 residues. The ends lost 6 bases at V and 0 bases at J; junction bases unmatched: 11. Looked up from germline, CDR1 is MNHEY and CDR2 is SMNVEV (reference sequence).

This chain connects TRBV28 to TRBJ1-6, with D unclear. Deletions cut 10 bases from V and 6 bases from J, with 13 bases between. Germline CDR1 is MDHEN and CDR2 is SYDVKM. CDR3 length: 13 residues. The CDR3 is CATKAGFNSPLHF. CDR3 nucleotide sequence: TGTGCCACCAAAGCGGGTTTTAATTCACCCCTCCACTTT.

The chain recombines TRBV7-2 with TRBJ1-4, with TRBD1 matching over 8 bases. Germline trimming cut 5 bases from V and 5 bases from J; bases unmatched to any gene: 10. Germline V gene sequence: CDR1 SGHTA, CDR2 FQGNSA. This CDR3 is built from 16 residues. The CDR3 protein is CASSRPSGQENEKLFF. The DNA of the CDR3 is TGTGCCAGCAGCCGACCCTCGGGACAGGAGAATGAAAAACTGTTTTTT. Supplemented by reference TRBV7-2 and TRBJ1-4, the full variable domain reads GAGVSQSPSNKVTEKGKDVELRCDPISGHTALYWYRQSLGQGLEFLIYFQGNSAPDKSGLPSDRFSAERTGGSVSTLTIQRTQQEDSAVYLCASSRPSGQENEKLFFGSGTQLSVL.

V is TRBV6-1 and J is TRBJ2-7; the match to TRBD1 covers 8 bases. From germline, CDR1 is MNHNS and CDR2 SASEGT. After removal of 6 bases from V and 1 base from J, the junction contained 8 bases not matched to a gene. The CDR3 length is 15 residues. CDR3 protein: CASRSTRTGSYEQYF. The CDR3 DNA sequence: TGTGCCAGCAGATCAACTAGGACAGGGTCCTACGAGCAGTACTTC.

The chain employs TRBV2 and TRBJ1-1; 7 bases fit TRBD1. Trimming cost V 7 bases and J 10 bases; bases outside gene matches: 6. Germline V gene sequence: CDR1 SNHLY, CDR2 FYNNEI. The CDR3 length is 11 residues. CDR3 nucleotides: TGTGCCAGCAATAATCAGGGGGGAGCTTTCTTT. Protein product: CASNNQGGAFF.

This clone was detected only once. The rearrangement links TRBV18 to TRBJ1-1; 7 positions match TRBD1. Germline V gives CDR1 KGHSH, CDR2 LQKENI. The V gene end was trimmed by 3 bases and the J gene end by 2 bases; junction bases not matched to a gene: 3. The CDR3 totals 14 residues. The CDR3 DNA follows: TGTGCCAGCTCACCGACAGGGACTAACACTGAAGCTTTCTTT. Translation gives CASSPTGTNTEAFF.

V is TRBV27 and J is TRBJ1-5; D uncertain. V was cut by 5 bases and J by 7 bases, with 12 bases left in between. There are 13 residues in the CDR3. In germline, CDR1 is MNHEY, CDR2 SMNVEV (reference sequence). CDR3 protein: CASSPAAVQPQHF. CDR3 DNA sequence: TGTGCCAGCAGTCCGGCGGCGGTCCAGCCCCAGCATTTT.

This clone was seen only once. The chain links TRBV4-1 to TRBJ2-7, with TRBD1 as a possible D gene (6 bases). Trimming shortened V by 6 bases and J by 3 bases, and 15 bases separated the two germline ends. Germline V gives CDR1 MGHRA, CDR2 YSYEKL. The CDR3 covers 14 residues. The CDR3 protein is CASRPTDRDYEQYF. Written as DNA, the CDR3 is TGCGCCAGCAGACCTACGGACAGAGACTACGAGCAGTACTTC.

This chain uses TRBV6-5 with TRBJ2-7; 9 nucleotides match TRBD2. Germline V gives CDR1 MNHEY, CDR2 SVGAGI. The CDR3 length is 15 residues. Germline trimming cut 6 bases from V and 3 bases from J; bases unmatched to any gene: 9. Here the CDR3 DNA reads TGTGCCAGCAGAATAGCGGGGGCCCTAGGCTACGAGCAGTACTTC. It codes for CASRIAGALGYEQYF.

This clone appeared a few times. The chain's CDR3 is CASSMTSGVYNEQFF. The CDR3 nucleotides read TGTGCCAGCAGCATGACTAGCGGGGTCTACAATGAGCAGTTCTTC. This sequence joins TRBV5-4 and TRBJ2-1, with 11 bases lining up with TRBD2. Germline trimming cut 4 bases from V and 3 bases from J; bases unmatched to any gene: 3. Per germline, CDR1 SGHNT and CDR2 YYREEE (reference sequence). CDR3 size: 15 residues.

This chain connects TRBV5-5 to TRBJ2-3; 7 bases align to TRBD1. CDR1 and CDR2 (germline): SGHKS, YYEKEE (reference sequence). V gave up 0 bases and J gave up 4 bases; unmatched junction bases: 2. CDR3 length equals 14 residues. The CDR3 here is CASSLGQGADTQYF. The CDR3 region has the DNA TGTGCCAGCAGCTTGGGACAGGGCGCAGATACGCAGTATTTT.

This clone was counted a few times. Here the CDR3 reads CASRSHQGAWEAFF. CDR3 bases: TGTGCCAGCCGAAGTCATCAGGGTGCTTGGGAAGCTTTCTTT. The V and J genes are TRBV6-6 and TRBJ1-1, with a tentative D call TRBD1 (5 bases). Trimming shortened V by 8 bases and J by 8 bases, and 21 bases separated the two germline ends. Germline V gives CDR1 MNHNY, CDR2 SVGAGI (reference sequence). There are 14 residues in the CDR3.